This T cell receptor (beta chain) originates from a study of blood T cell repertoires in COVID-19. Study-level background: The samples span acute and convalescent COVID-19 from the United States, Italy and Spain. The cDNA or gDNA used as material had been derived from T cells, B-cell-depleted T cells, or PBMCs.

In the authors' methods: Estimation of nucleated cell counts relied on the amplification of reference gene primers. Generated by immunoSEQ multiplex PCR, the TCRdb table keeps only in-frame clones and is missing some. The DNA gave D and trimming, while V, J and clone size come from that table. The sample carries under 45,000 clones, 70% to 90% recorded once. After removal of 5 bases from V and 7 bases from J, the junction contained 7 bases not matched to a gene. From germline, CDR1 is MNHEY and CDR2 SVGEGT. The CDR3 has 15 residues. The gene calls are TRBV6-2 or TRBV6-3 and TRBJ1-6; 8 positions match TRBD1. The sequence was obtained from a human donor in a cohort sampled during active COVID-19. The sequencing input was peripheral blood. The CDR3 sequence is CASSPRGQGNSPLHF. Written as DNA, the CDR3 is TGTGCCAGCAGTCCCCGAGGACAGGGCAATTCACCCCTCCACTTT.